The next 29 T cell receptor beta chains were all read from a single sample in a study of blood T cell repertoires in COVID-19. Only in-frame clones appear in the TCRdb table, and some are missing; sequencing was by immunoSEQ multiplex PCR. The repertoire has about 230,000 clones, over 65% of them found once; the top ten carry approximately 2.5%. Sequenced material: peripheral blood. The receptors here all came from a woman in her seventies with active or convalescent COVID-19.

This sequence joins TRBV5-6 and TRBJ2-2; D not certain. CDR3 size: 13 residues. Germline V gene data show CDR1 as SGHDT and CDR2 as YYEEEE. The ends were cut back, 6 bases at V and 4 bases at J, with 10 bases in the middle. The CDR3 DNA reads TGTGCCAGCACCCGGGTGGCCACCGGGGAGCTGTTTTTT. Translated: CASTRVATGELFF.

The chain combines TRBV19 with TRBJ1-2; no reliable D call. The ends were cut back, 7 bases at V and 4 bases at J, with 13 bases in the middle. The V gene's germline CDR1 is LNHDA and CDR2 SQIVND (reference sequence). The CDR3 runs 13 residues. The CDR3 sequence: CASTEESAYGYTF. For the CDR3, the DNA is TGTGCCAGTACCGAGGAGAGCGCCTATGGCTACACCTTC.

The J gene is TRBJ1-1, the V gene TRBV5-4; the match to TRBD1 covers 9 bases. Per germline, CDR1 SGHNT and CDR2 YYREEE (reference sequence). J was trimmed by 4 bases and V by 4 bases; bases with no gene match: 11. The CDR3 sequence is 16 residues long. The DNA of the CDR3 is TGTGCCAGCAGCCGTTCAGGGGGGACAGGGCGCACTGAAGCTTTCTTT. Its translation: CASSRSGGTGRTEAFF.

The J gene is TRBJ2-5, the V gene TRBV7-6; TRBD2 is a possible D gene (6 bases). The length of the CDR3 is 16 residues. Germline CDR1 and CDR2: SGHVS and FNYEAQ. With 2 bases removed from V and 1 base from J, the gap between germline ends came to 14 bases. In DNA, the CDR3 is TGTGCCAGCAGCTTATCGTCGGAGGGAGTCCAAGAGACCCAGTACTTC. Residues: CASSLSSEGVQETQYF.

The chain employs TRBV6-1 and TRBJ2-3; D is undetermined. Between the trimmed V and J ends, which lost 3 bases and 5 bases, there was a span of 12 bases. The CDR3 totals 14 residues. Germline V gene data show CDR1 as MNHNS and CDR2 as SASEGT. The chain's CDR3 is CASSEGPYGDTQYF. CDR3 nucleotides: TGTGCCAGCAGTGAGGGCCCTTATGGAGATACGCAGTATTTT.

The chain combines TRBV28 with TRBJ1-5; 7 nucleotides match TRBD1. Unmatched junction bases numbered 7, after V lost 2 bases and J lost 9 bases. Germline-derived CDR1 and CDR2 are MDHEN and SYDVKM. This CDR3 has 14 residues. The DNA of the CDR3 is TGTGCCAGCAGTTTAGACGGTTCAGGGGGGCCCCAGCATTTT. It is translated as CASSLDGSGGPQHF.

This clone turned up a few times. CDR3 loop: CASSLGASGSIADTQYF. The CDR3 DNA reads as TGTGCCAGCAGCTTAGGGGCAAGCGGGAGTATCGCAGATACGCAGTATTTT. This chain connects TRBV11-3 to TRBJ2-3; 8 bases map to TRBD2. The CDR3 has 17 amino acids. Germline CDR1 SGHNT, CDR2 YENEEA. V trimming: 1 base; J trimming: 4 bases; junction bases outside the gene matches: 10.

In this sample, this clone turned up once. The CDR3 sequence is CASSPGSDWVYNEQFF. The CDR3 nucleotides are TGTGCCAGCTCACCAGGTTCGGACTGGGTCTACAATGAGCAGTTCTTC. The rearrangement joins TRBV18 to TRBJ2-1; possibly TRBD2 for D (5 bases). CDR3 size: 16 residues. CDR1 is KGHSH, CDR2 LQKENI, per germline. V lost 2 bases and J lost 3, with 14 bases in between.

The chain has TRBV7-2 and TRBJ1-2; D gene unclear. Deletions cut 1 base from V and 2 bases from J, with 11 bases between. From germline, CDR1 is SGHTA and CDR2 FQGNSA. The CDR3 runs 15 residues. This CDR3 reads CASSLGAANNYGYTF. For the CDR3, the DNA is TGTGCCAGCAGCTTAGGGGCAGCTAACAACTATGGCTACACCTTC.

This sequence joins TRBV7-2 and TRBJ1-4, with 9 bases that match TRBD1. This CDR3 contains 14 residues. After removal of 5 bases from V and 7 bases from J, the junction contained 5 bases not matched to a gene. Germline CDR1 is SGHTA and CDR2 is FQGNSA. The CDR3 region is CASSAGTGSEKLFF. The CDR3 nucleotides read TGTGCCAGCAGCGCCGGGACAGGGTCTGAAAAACTGTTTTTT. Filled out from reference TRBV7-2 and TRBJ1-4, the complete variable domain reads GAGVSQSPSNKVTEKGKDVELRCDPISGHTALYWYRQSLGQGLEFLIYFQGNSAPDKSGLPSDRFSAERTGGSVSTLTIQRTQQEDSAVYLCASSAGTGSEKLFFGSGTQLSVL.

The genes are TRBV2 and TRBJ2-5; 10 bases align to TRBD2. V was pared by 8 bases and J by 4 bases, with 4 bases of the junction left unmatched. The CDR3 consists of 13 residues. CDR1 SNHLY and CDR2 FYNNEI come from the germline V gene. The CDR3 reads CASQSSGGETQYF. The DNA of the CDR3 is TGTGCCAGCCAGTCTAGCGGGGGAGAGACCCAGTACTTC. The variable domain in full, completed from reference TRBV2 and TRBJ2-5, reads EPEVTQTPSHQVTQMGQEVILRCVPISNHLYFYWYRQILGQKVEFLVSFYNNEISEKSEIFDDQFSVERPDGSNFTLKIRSTKLEDSAMYFCASQSSGGETQYFGPGTRLLVL.

The gene calls are TRBV7-2 and TRBJ2-1; TRBD2 matches 7 bases. Looked up from germline, CDR1 is SGHTA and CDR2 is FQGNSA. V was pared by 5 bases and J by 7 bases, with 14 bases of the junction left unmatched. The CDR3 spans 16 residues. The CDR3 region is CASSPWGAGVDNEQFF. In DNA form, the CDR3 reads TGTGCCAGCAGCCCGTGGGGCGCGGGAGTGGATAATGAGCAGTTCTTC.

The CDR3 DNA sequence: TGTGCCAGCAGAGTTCAGGGGTTGGCAGATACGCAGTATTTT. Translation: CASRVQGLADTQYF. The chain carries TRBV6-5 and TRBJ2-3; weak D call: TRBD1 (6 bases). CDR3 length: 14 amino acids. Trimming left V 6 bases short and J 4 bases short, with 14 bases between. Germline V lookup: CDR1 MNHEY, CDR2 SVGAGI.

This clone has just a few counts. The J gene is TRBJ2-7, the V gene TRBV5-1, with D maybe TRBD1 (5 bases). The CDR3 consists of 13 residues. The germline V gene encodes CDR1 SGHRS and CDR2 YFSETQ. Deletions cut 1 base from V and 6 bases from J, with 11 bases between. The CDR3 DNA sequence: TGCGCCAGCAGCTTGACAGGTTCCGGCGAGCAGTACTTC. It is translated as CASSLTGSGEQYF.

The CDR3 protein is CASSLDLGQGDNEQYF. The DNA of the CDR3 is TGCGCCAGCAGCTTGGATCTGGGACAGGGCGACAACGAGCAGTACTTC. This rearrangement joins TRBV5-1 to TRBJ2-7, with 9 bases identical to TRBD1. The V gene's germline CDR1 is SGHRS and CDR2 YFSETQ. The CDR3 has 16 amino acids. V lost 0 bases to trimming and J lost 5 bases; unmatched junction nucleotides: 9.

This chain connects TRBV5-1 to TRBJ1-1; 9 nucleotides align to TRBD1. Germline V gene sequence: CDR1 SGHRS, CDR2 YFSETQ. This CDR3 contains 15 residues. The J segment lost 5 bases and the V segment lost 4 bases, leaving 9 bases of the junction unmatched. The CDR3 reads CASSPGTGRGTEAFF. The CDR3 nucleotides are TGCGCCAGCAGCCCTGGGACAGGGCGGGGGACTGAAGCTTTCTTT.

The chain joins TRBV11-3 to TRBJ2-2; 8 bases are shared with TRBD1. The CDR3 sequence is 16 residues long. V gave up 2 bases and J gave up 5 bases; unmatched junction bases: 7. Germline-derived CDR1 and CDR2 are SGHNT and YENEEA. The CDR3 DNA reads as TGTGCCAGCAGCTTAAGCCGGACAGGGCTTACCGGGGAGCTGTTTTTT. Protein sequence: CASSLSRTGLTGELFF.

The V and J genes are TRBV19 and TRBJ2-7, with D possibly TRBD1 on 5 matching bases. In germline, CDR1 is LNHDA, CDR2 SQIVND (reference sequence). The CDR3 loop spans 14 amino acids. The V end was cut by 10 bases, the J end by 0 bases, with 16 bases between. The CDR3 nucleotides are TGTGCCACCTCGACAGTTCTGACCTCCTACGAGCAGTACTTC. Residues: CATSTVLTSYEQYF.

This rearrangement joins TRBV19 to TRBJ1-1; D is perhaps TRBD1 (5 bases). Germline CDR1 and CDR2: LNHDA and SQIVND (reference sequence). The CDR3 extends over 16 amino acids. V gave up 1 base and J gave up 3 bases, with 15 bases separating them. The CDR3 loop reads CASSIAGGKGHTEAFF. DNA for the CDR3: TGTGCCAGTAGTATAGCGGGGGGAAAGGGGCACACTGAAGCTTTCTTT.

V gene TRBV7-8 combines with J gene TRBJ2-7; 8 nucleotides align to TRBD1. V shed 1 base and J 3 bases; nucleotides not matched to a gene: 8. Germline lookup yields CDR1 SGHVS and CDR2 FQNEAQ. CDR3 length equals 16 residues. The CDR3 spells CASSLVSTGGLYEQYF. The CDR3 nucleotides are TGTGCCAGCAGCTTAGTCTCTACAGGGGGTCTCTACGAGCAGTACTTC.

The rearrangement links TRBV4-1 to TRBJ2-1, with 8 bases lining up with TRBD2. Germline loops: CDR1 MGHRA, CDR2 YSYEKL. V gave up 0 bases and J gave up 8 bases; unmatched junction bases: 6. This CDR3 is 15 amino acids long. The CDR3 nucleotides are TGCGCCAGCAGCCAAGAGGCTAGCGGGCCGTATGAGCAGTTCTTC. This codes for CASSQEASGPYEQFF.

V gene TRBV5-4 combines with J gene TRBJ1-1; D unclear. Trimming took off 0 bases at V and 1 base at J, with 7 bases between the two ends. Per the germline V gene, CDR1 is SGHNT and CDR2 is YYREEE (reference sequence). This CDR3 is 14 amino acids long. In DNA, the CDR3 is TGTGCCAGCAGCTTGGAGGCGGGGAACACTGAAGCTTTCTTT. Its protein product is CASSLEAGNTEAFF. The whole variable domain, remainder taken from reference TRBV5-4 and TRBJ1-1, is ETGVTQSPTHLIKTRGQQVTLRCSSQSGHNTVSWYQQALGQGPQFIFQYYREEENGRGNFPPRFSGLQFPNYSSELNVNALELDDSALYLCASSLEAGNTEAFFGQGTRLTVV.

The rearrangement links TRBV2 to TRBJ2-5; 9 bases fit TRBD1. Germline values: CDR1 SNHLY, CDR2 FYNNEI. The V segment lost 9 bases and the J segment 5 bases; nucleotides outside the gene matches: 10. This CDR3 has 14 amino acids. The CDR3 spells CASQPRTGVETQYF. The CDR3 coding sequence is TGTGCCAGTCAACCCCGGACAGGGGTGGAGACCCAGTACTTC.

This clone was seen a single time. The rearrangement links TRBV5-4 to TRBJ2-1; no clear D gene. CDR1 and CDR2 (germline): SGHNT, YYREEE (reference sequence). The CDR3 spans 14 residues. V lost 4 bases and J 2 bases, leaving 10 bases between the germline ends. The CDR3 sequence is CASSLPETYNEQFF. DNA of the CDR3: TGTGCCAGCAGCCTCCCGGAGACCTACAATGAGCAGTTCTTC.

V gene TRBV10-3 combines with J gene TRBJ2-7; D may be TRBD2 (6 bases). Between the trimmed V and J ends, which lost 3 bases and 3 bases, there was a span of 9 bases. From germline, CDR1 is ENHRY and CDR2 SYGVKD. CDR3 size: 13 residues. DNA of the CDR3: TGTGCCATCAGTGAAAGGGACTTCTACGAGCAGTACTTC. Translating gives CAISERDFYEQYF.

This chain joins TRBV27 and TRBJ2-7; the match to TRBD1 covers 11 bases. This CDR3 region has 14 residues. Germline CDR1 reads MNHEY; CDR2 reads SMNVEV (reference sequence). Trimming at V came to 6 bases and at J to 2 bases, leaving 3 bases not matched to a gene. CDR3 sequence: CASSWGQGAYEQYF. As DNA, the CDR3 is TGTGCCAGCAGCTGGGGACAGGGGGCCTACGAGCAGTACTTC.

This chain links TRBV11-1 with TRBJ1-1; 9 nucleotides line up with TRBD1. The germline CDR1 and CDR2 sequences are SGHAT and FQDESV (reference sequence). The V gene end was trimmed by 5 bases and the J gene end by 3 bases; junction bases not matched to a gene: 7. The CDR3 covers 15 residues. This CDR3 reads CASSLGQGWDTEAFF. Written as DNA, the CDR3 is TGTGCCAGCAGCCTGGGACAGGGCTGGGACACTGAAGCTTTCTTT.

This chain uses TRBV18 with TRBJ1-6; D unresolved. The V gene's germline CDR1 is KGHSH and CDR2 LQKENI. V lost 2 bases and J lost 0, with 5 bases in between. The CDR3 runs 15 residues. CDR3 protein: CASSPTSSYNSPLHF. The CDR3 DNA sequence: TGTGCCAGCTCACCAACTAGCTCCTATAATTCACCCCTCCACTTT. The full variable domain, in which reference TRBV18 and TRBJ1-6 provide the parts outside the CDR3, is NAGVMQNPRHLVRRRGQEARLRCSPMKGHSHVYWYRQLPEEGLKFMVYLQKENIIDESGMPKERFSAEFPKEGPSILRIQQVVRGDSAAYFCASSPTSSYNSPLHFGNGTRLTVT.

The chain uses TRBV28 and TRBJ1-6; 12 bases map to TRBD1. This CDR3 comprises 14 residues. CDR1 MDHEN and CDR2 SYDVKM come from the germline V gene. V lost 7 bases, J lost 9 bases, and 4 bases stayed unmatched. The CDR3 protein is CASTPGQGASPLHF. The CDR3 coding sequence is TGTGCCAGCACCCCGGGACAGGGGGCTTCACCCCTCCACTTT.